The 31 T cell receptor beta chains below come from one sample, sequenced in a study of blood T cell repertoires in COVID-19. Profiled with immunoSEQ multiplex PCR; TCRdb holds only in-frame clones, not every one. In the table there are about 180,000 clones, less than 90% of which are singletons. The sample taken for sequencing was peripheral blood. These receptors originate from a woman in her sixties or seventies with COVID-19, enrolled during active disease.

The chain joins TRBV4-3 to TRBJ2-7; D is undetermined. Germline V lookup: CDR1 LGHNA, CDR2 YSLEER. CDR3 length: 17 amino acids. V lost 4 bases and J 2 bases, leaving 21 bases between the germline ends. The chain's CDR3 is CASSPEFPPRGAYEQYF. Written as DNA, the CDR3 is TGCGCCAGCAGCCCGGAGTTCCCACCCCGAGGAGCCTACGAGCAGTACTTC.

The genes are TRBV4-3 and TRBJ1-2; 7 bases match TRBD1. The trim removed 0 bases at V and 4 bases at J, leaving 8 bases unmatched. Germline V gene data show CDR1 as LGHNA and CDR2 as YSLEER. The CDR3 is 16 amino acids. The DNA of the CDR3 is TGCGCCAGCAGCCAAGATAGGGCAGGGGGACCCTATGGCTACACCTTC. It codes for CASSQDRAGGPYGYTF.

This chain links TRBV5-1 with TRBJ2-1; a weak D match, TRBD1 (6 bases). The ends were cut back, 7 bases at V and 4 bases at J, with 18 bases in the middle. CDR3 length: 15 amino acids. Germline V gene data show CDR1 as SGHRS and CDR2 as YFSETQ. The CDR3 is CASYQGLKVYNEQFF. CDR3 bases: TGCGCCAGCTACCAGGGGCTAAAGGTTTACAATGAGCAGTTCTTC. Complete variable domain (other parts from reference TRBV5-1 and TRBJ2-1): KAGVTQTPRYLIKTRGQQVTLSCSPISGHRSVSWYQQTPGQGLQFLFEYFSETQRNKGNFPGRFSGRQFSNSRSEMNVSTLELGDSALYLCASYQGLKVYNEQFFGPGTRLTVL.

This chain links TRBV20-1 with TRBJ2-7, with 10 bases fitting TRBD1. The CDR3 covers 15 residues. Germline assignment: CDR1 DFQATT and CDR2 SNEGSKA (reference sequence). The V gene end was trimmed by 6 bases and the J gene end by 3 bases; junction bases not matched to a gene: 11. The CDR3 nucleotides are TGCAGTGCCAGTTTCCCGGGACAGGGGCGCTACGAGCAGTACTTC. Encoded protein: CSASFPGQGRYEQYF.

The chain is built from TRBV5-4 and TRBJ1-5, with D perhaps matching TRBD1 (6 bases). The CDR3 covers 15 residues. Trimming took off 4 bases at V and 0 bases at J, with 11 bases between the two ends. CDR1 is SGHNT and CDR2 is YYREEE in the germline V gene (reference sequence). CDR3 sequence (DNA): TGTGCCAGCAGCCAAGGGGGGGATAGCAATCAGCCCCAGCATTTT. Protein: CASSQGGDSNQPQHF.

CDR3 nucleotide sequence: TGTGCCAGCAGTTACAGGGGGACAGGGGGCTACGAGCAGTACTTC. Its protein product is CASSYRGTGGYEQYF. The V gene is TRBV6-5, the J gene TRBJ2-7; 11 positions agree with TRBD1. Germline lookup yields CDR1 MNHEY and CDR2 SVGAGI. V lost 2 bases, J lost 3 bases, and 3 bases stayed unmatched. CDR3 length equals 15 residues.

This chain uses TRBV5-1 with TRBJ2-1; 9 bases line up with TRBD1. CDR3 size: 15 residues. V shed 3 bases, J shed 7 bases, and the junction held 8 bases outside the gene matches. Germline V gene lookup returns CDR1 SGHRS and CDR2 YFSETQ. CDR3 nucleotide sequence: TGCGCCAGCAGCTGGGGGGACAGGGATGTTAATGAGCAGTTCTTC. Encoded protein: CASSWGDRDVNEQFF.

The chain combines TRBV5-1 with TRBJ1-1; no clear D gene. This CDR3 region has 12 residues. The V end was cut by 3 bases, the J end by 7 bases, with 10 bases between. Germline CDR1 and CDR2: SGHRS and YFSETQ. This chain's CDR3 is CASSSAIGEAFF. CDR3 sequence (DNA): TGCGCCAGCAGCTCCGCCATCGGTGAAGCTTTCTTT.

The table lists this clone with a few counts. The CDR3 DNA reads as TGTGCCAGCAGTTACGGTATGAACACTGAAGCTTTCTTT. It encodes CASSYGMNTEAFF. This chain connects TRBV2 to TRBJ1-1; D gene unclear. The CDR3 contains 13 residues. The V and J ends lost 5 bases and 0 bases respectively, with 7 bases between them. Germline CDR1 and CDR2: SNHLY and FYNNEI.

J is TRBJ2-2 and V is TRBV7-6, with a weak D call TRBD2 (5 bases). CDR3 length: 16 residues. The germline V gene encodes CDR1 SGHVS and CDR2 FNYEAQ. The V end was cut by 2 bases, the J end by 5 bases, with 15 bases between. CDR3 residues: CASSLRTDSGTGELFF. The CDR3, as DNA: TGTGCCAGCAGCTTACGGACCGACTCGGGGACCGGGGAGCTGTTTTTT.

Only one count was recorded for this clone. V and J are TRBV6-6 and TRBJ2-7, with TRBD1 identical over 11 bases. Germline V gene lookup returns CDR1 MNHNY and CDR2 SVGAGI (reference sequence). CDR3 length: 14 amino acids. V lost 6 bases and J lost 2; bases outside the gene matches: 3. CDR3 sequence reads: CASRPGQGAYEQYF. The CDR3 nucleotides are TGTGCCAGCAGGCCGGGACAGGGGGCCTACGAGCAGTACTTC.

This clone was observed a single time. The chain has TRBV29-1 and TRBJ2-1; no clear D gene. Germline V gene sequence: CDR1 SQVTM, CDR2 ANQGSEA. Trimming removed 7 bases at V and 4 bases at J, with 17 bases between. This CDR3 has 14 amino acids. The CDR3 loop is CSAPASTTYNEQFF. In nucleotides, the CDR3 is TGCAGCGCTCCGGCCTCTACTACTTACAATGAGCAGTTCTTC.

J is TRBJ2-2 and V is TRBV4-2; tentatively, D is TRBD1 (7 bases). Germline-derived CDR1 and CDR2 are LGHNA and YNFKEQ. This CDR3 has 15 amino acids. V was trimmed by 1 base and J by 5 bases, leaving 11 bases between them. The CDR3 sequence: CASSQAGGRTGELFF. CDR3 DNA: TGTGCCAGCAGCCAAGCAGGGGGGAGGACCGGGGAGCTGTTTTTT.

V is TRBV5-6 and J is TRBJ1-2, with D perhaps matching TRBD1 (5 bases). This CDR3 spans 17 amino acids. Looked up from germline, CDR1 is SGHDT and CDR2 is YYEEEE. Trimming stripped 0 bases from V and 1 base from J, with 16 bases between. CDR3 protein: CASSLVGLPRFNYGYTF. Here the CDR3 DNA reads TGTGCCAGCAGCTTGGTGGGACTACCCCGCTTTAACTATGGCTACACCTTC.

This clone was seen only a few times. The chain couples TRBV27 to TRBJ2-1; 11 bases are a match to TRBD2. This CDR3 has 13 residues. The V segment lost 8 bases and the J segment 10 bases; nucleotides outside the gene matches: 7. In germline, CDR1 is MNHEY, CDR2 SMNVEV (reference sequence). Here the CDR3 DNA reads TGTGCCAGCTCAACTAGCGGGAGCTACGAGCAGTTCTTC. Amino acids: CASSTSGSYEQFF.

This rearrangement joins TRBV7-2 to TRBJ2-7, with D perhaps TRBD1 (5 bases). Germline CDR1 is SGHTA and CDR2 is FQGNSA. The CDR3 runs 14 residues. V was trimmed by 2 bases and J by 3 bases, leaving 11 bases between them. The CDR3 is CASSLQGGGYEQYF. The CDR3 DNA is TGTGCCAGCAGCTTACAGGGCGGCGGCTACGAGCAGTACTTC. Based on the CDR3 plus reference TRBV7-2 and TRBJ2-7, the full variable domain is GAGVSQSPSNKVTEKGKDVELRCDPISGHTALYWYRQSLGQGLEFLIYFQGNSAPDKSGLPSDRFSAERTGGSVSTLTIQRTQQEDSAVYLCASSLQGGGYEQYFGPGTRLTVT.

V and J are TRBV9 and TRBJ1-3, with 8 bases fitting TRBD1. The J segment lost 6 bases and the V segment lost 0 bases, leaving 17 bases of the junction unmatched. The germline CDR1 and CDR2 sequences are SGDLS and YYNGEE. The CDR3 is 19 residues long. DNA of the CDR3: TGTGCCAGCAGCGTAGCTTCTGGACAGGGATTGTTAGGAAAAAACACCATATATTTT. Translated: CASSVASGQGLLGKNTIYF.

The chain recombines TRBV19 with TRBJ2-5; 8 bases match TRBD1. Unmatched junction bases numbered 15, after V lost 7 bases and J lost 5 bases. The germline V gene encodes CDR1 LNHDA and CDR2 SQIVND (reference sequence). The CDR3 is 16 amino acids. This chain's CDR3 is CASTPRRTGGRETQYF. The CDR3 nucleotides read TGTGCCAGTACCCCACGACGAACAGGGGGGAGGGAGACCCAGTACTTC. The full variable domain, with the rest looked up from reference TRBV19 and TRBJ2-5, is DGGITQSPKYLFRKEGQNVTLSCEQNLNHDAMYWYRQDPGQGLRLIYYSQIVNDFQKGDIAEGYSVSREKKESFPLTVTSAQKNPTAFYLCASTPRRTGGRETQYFGPGTRLLVL.

This clone turned up a few times. CDR3 loop: CASSPGLSEGYEQYF. CDR3 nucleotides: TGTGCCAGCTCACCAGGGTTAAGCGAGGGCTACGAGCAGTACTTC. V gene TRBV18 combines with J gene TRBJ2-7; D may be TRBD2 (5 bases). The CDR3 runs to 15 residues. Trimming stripped 2 bases from V and 3 bases from J, with 14 bases between. Germline lookup yields CDR1 KGHSH and CDR2 LQKENI. Combining the CDR3 with reference TRBV18 and TRBJ2-7 gives the whole variable domain NAGVMQNPRHLVRRRGQEARLRCSPMKGHSHVYWYRQLPEEGLKFMVYLQKENIIDESGMPKERFSAEFPKEGPSILRIQQVVRGDSAAYFCASSPGLSEGYEQYFGPGTRLTVT.

This chain links TRBV5-1 with TRBJ2-2, with 12 nucleotides matching TRBD2. The CDR3 is 19 amino acids. Germline CDR1 is SGHRS and CDR2 is YFSETQ. V was clipped by 5 bases and J by 6 bases; unmatched bases: 17. For the CDR3, the DNA is TGCGCCAGCAGGCCTTCAGCTAGCGGGAGGGCCGGGTTCGCCGGGGAGCTGTTTTTT. Translated, it gives CASRPSASGRAGFAGELFF.

V gene TRBV27 combines with J gene TRBJ2-1; D not certain. Germline lookup yields CDR1 MNHEY and CDR2 SMNVEV (reference sequence). V was cut by 3 bases and J by 0 bases, with 9 bases left in between. The CDR3 runs 15 residues. CDR3 DNA: TGTGCCAGCAGTTTTCTCCTCAGCTCCTACAATGAGCAGTTCTTC. Its translation is CASSFLLSSYNEQFF.

The chain has TRBV6-5 and TRBJ1-6; 7 nucleotides line up with TRBD1. V shed 6 bases, J shed 9 bases, and the junction held 8 bases outside the gene matches. Per germline, CDR1 MNHEY and CDR2 SVGAGI. CDR3 length: 14 residues. The CDR3 DNA reads as TGTGCCAGCAGCCCCAGGGGACAGCCTTCACCCCTCCACTTT. Translating it yields CASSPRGQPSPLHF.

This sequence joins TRBV4-1 and TRBJ1-5; no definite D call. This CDR3 has 16 amino acids. Per the germline V gene, CDR1 is MGHRA and CDR2 is YSYEKL. Trimming stripped 3 bases from V and 0 bases from J, with 12 bases between. This CDR3 reads CASSQRELRSNQPQHF. Here the CDR3 DNA reads TGCGCCAGCAGCCAGAGAGAGCTCCGTAGCAATCAGCCCCAGCATTTT.

This chain uses TRBV7-6 with TRBJ2-2; TRBD1 matches 7 bases. This CDR3 is 16 amino acids long. Germline V gives CDR1 SGHVS, CDR2 FNYEAQ. Trimming removed 3 bases from V and 1 base from J; junction bases left unmatched: 5. CDR3 DNA: TGTGCCAGCAGCTTTCAGACAGGGTTGAACACCGGGGAGCTGTTTTTT. Residues: CASSFQTGLNTGELFF.

This clone was detected only once. The CDR3 protein is CASSPGQIPTEAFF. CDR3 bases: TGTGCCAGCTCACCTGGTCAGATCCCGACTGAAGCTTTCTTT. The chain joins TRBV18 to TRBJ1-1; D remains unclear. The CDR3 totals 14 residues. Germline V lookup: CDR1 KGHSH, CDR2 LQKENI. The germline V and J ends were trimmed by 3 bases and 5 bases, with 13 bases remaining between them.

This clone has only a few counts. This rearrangement joins TRBV29-1 to TRBJ1-5; TRBD1 aligns across 12 bases. The CDR3 totals 14 residues. Germline assignment: CDR1 SQVTM and CDR2 ANQGSEA. V lost 6 bases and J lost 7; bases outside the gene matches: 7. For the CDR3, the DNA is TGCAGCGTGAAGGGACAGGGGGCTGGGCAGCCCCAGCATTTT. Its protein product is CSVKGQGAGQPQHF.

The CDR3 nucleotides are TGTGCCAGCAGCTTACAGGAAGGTCAGCCCCAGCATTTT. It codes for CASSLQEGQPQHF. The gene calls are TRBV7-9 and TRBJ1-5; D unresolved. The CDR3 contains 13 residues. Per the germline V gene, CDR1 is SEHNR and CDR2 is FQNEAQ (reference sequence). Trimming left V 2 bases short and J 6 bases short, with 8 bases between.

This clone was seen once. This chain links TRBV7-2 with TRBJ2-1; 8 nucleotides agree with TRBD2. The V gene's germline CDR1 is SGHTA and CDR2 FQGNSA. Trimming cost V 1 base and J 13 bases; bases outside gene matches: 15. This CDR3 has 16 amino acids. The CDR3 DNA follows: TGTGCCAGCAGCTTAGTGACGGGAGGGCGGAGGGGTTCCCAGTTCTTC. It translates to CASSLVTGGRRGSQFF.

This sequence joins TRBV2 and TRBJ1-5; 7 nucleotides match TRBD1. V lost 2 bases, J lost 5 bases, and 3 bases stayed unmatched. The CDR3 is 14 residues long. The germline CDR1 and CDR2 sequences are SNHLY and FYNNEI. The CDR3 here is CASSESRGDQPQHF. The CDR3 coding sequence is TGTGCCAGCAGTGAAAGCAGGGGGGATCAGCCCCAGCATTTT.

This clone was seen a few times. The chain uses TRBV7-6 and TRBJ2-1, with a tentative D call TRBD2 (6 bases). Germline V gene sequence: CDR1 SGHVS, CDR2 FNYEAQ. CDR3 length: 14 amino acids. V was pared by 1 base and J by 6 bases, with 10 bases between. The CDR3 protein is CASSLGGGINEQFF. CDR3 bases: TGTGCCAGCAGCTTAGGTGGCGGGATCAATGAGCAGTTCTTC.

The chain joins TRBV9 to TRBJ2-7; 7 nucleotides match TRBD1. The V gene's germline CDR1 is SGDLS and CDR2 YYNGEE. The CDR3 sequence is 14 residues long. The J segment lost 1 base and the V segment lost 3 bases, leaving 4 bases of the junction unmatched. Written as DNA, the CDR3 is TGTGCCAGCAGCGGTCTGGGACAGTCCTACGAGCAGTACTTC. This gives the protein CASSGLGQSYEQYF.